This T cell receptor beta chain was obtained from a study of response to subunit inactivated influenza vaccine. The germline V gene has CDR1 SGHKS and CDR2 YYEKEE (reference sequence). The CDR3 contains 15 residues. V dropped 4 bases and J dropped 0; count of bases not matched to a gene: 3. TCRdb re-called the RT-PCR reads through MiXCR, storing one row per CDR3 protein. The table includes about 780,000 distinct CDR3 sequences, around 18% detected once. This clonotype turned up a few times. The target antigen is unknown. Study findings and constraints: Each seasonal influenza vaccination recruits few new T cells, the authors suggested.

The gene calls are TRBV5-5 and TRBJ1-4; 7 bases line up with TRBD1. The receptor's source is a man over 45 who received an inactivated influenza vaccine. The source material was PBMCs from blood, sampled around 5 days after vaccination. DNA of the CDR3: TGTGCCAGCAGCCGACAGGGTGCAACTAATGAAAAACTGTTTTTT. It is translated as CASSRQGATNEKLFF.